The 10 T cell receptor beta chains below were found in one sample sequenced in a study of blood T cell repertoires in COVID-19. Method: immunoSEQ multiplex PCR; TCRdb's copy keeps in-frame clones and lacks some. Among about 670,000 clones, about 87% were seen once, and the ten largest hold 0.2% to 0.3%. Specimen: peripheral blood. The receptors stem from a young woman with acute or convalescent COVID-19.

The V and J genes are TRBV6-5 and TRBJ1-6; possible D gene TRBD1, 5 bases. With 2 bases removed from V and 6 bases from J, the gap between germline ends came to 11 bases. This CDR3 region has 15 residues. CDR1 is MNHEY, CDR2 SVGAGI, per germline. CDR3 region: CASSYRGLGNSPLHF. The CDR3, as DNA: TGTGCCAGCAGTTACCGGGGACTCGGTAATTCACCCCTCCACTTT.

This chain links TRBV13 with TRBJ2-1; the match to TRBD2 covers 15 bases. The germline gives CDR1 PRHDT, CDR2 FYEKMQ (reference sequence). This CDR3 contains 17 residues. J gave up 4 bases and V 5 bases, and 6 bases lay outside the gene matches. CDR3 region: CASSQGTSGGSYNEQFF. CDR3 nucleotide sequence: TGTGCCAGCAGCCAGGGGACTAGCGGGGGGTCTTACAATGAGCAGTTCTTC. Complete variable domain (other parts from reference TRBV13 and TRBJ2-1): AAGVIQSPRHLIKEKRETATLKCYPIPRHDTVYWYQQGPGQDPQFLISFYEKMQSDKGSIPDRFSAQQFSDYHSELNMSSLELGDSALYFCASSQGTSGGSYNEQFFGPGTRLTVL.

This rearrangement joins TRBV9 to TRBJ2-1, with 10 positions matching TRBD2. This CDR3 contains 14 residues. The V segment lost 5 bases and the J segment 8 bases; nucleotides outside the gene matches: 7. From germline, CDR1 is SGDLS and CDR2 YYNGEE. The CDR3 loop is CASSSLAGAYEQFF. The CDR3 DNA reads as TGTGCCAGCAGTTCCCTAGCGGGGGCATATGAGCAGTTCTTC. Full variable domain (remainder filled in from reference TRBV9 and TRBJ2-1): DSGVTQTPKHLITATGQRVTLRCSPRSGDLSVYWYQQSLDQGLQFLIQYYNGEERAKGNILERFSAQQFPDLHSELNLSSLELGDSALYFCASSSLAGAYEQFFGPGTRLTVL.

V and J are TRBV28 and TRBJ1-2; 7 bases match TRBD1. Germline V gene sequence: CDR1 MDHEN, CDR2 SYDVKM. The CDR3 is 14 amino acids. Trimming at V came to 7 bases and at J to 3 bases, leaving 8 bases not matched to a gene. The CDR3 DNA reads TGTGCCAGCACCGAAAGGGGACAGTACTATGGCTACACCTTC. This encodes CASTERGQYYGYTF.

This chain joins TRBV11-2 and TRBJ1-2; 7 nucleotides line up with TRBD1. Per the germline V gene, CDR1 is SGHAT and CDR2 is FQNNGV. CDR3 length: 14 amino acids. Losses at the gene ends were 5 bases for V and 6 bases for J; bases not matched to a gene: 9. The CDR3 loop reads CASSRRQGGHGYTF. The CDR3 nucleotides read TGTGCCAGCAGCCGCCGACAGGGAGGCCATGGCTACACCTTC.

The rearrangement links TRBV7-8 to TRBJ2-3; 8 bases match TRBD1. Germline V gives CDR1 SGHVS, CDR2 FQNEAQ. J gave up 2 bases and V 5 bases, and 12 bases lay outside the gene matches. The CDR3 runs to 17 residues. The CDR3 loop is CASSADRAVLNTDTQYF. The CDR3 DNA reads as TGTGCCAGCAGCGCGGACAGGGCGGTACTAAACACAGATACGCAGTATTTT.

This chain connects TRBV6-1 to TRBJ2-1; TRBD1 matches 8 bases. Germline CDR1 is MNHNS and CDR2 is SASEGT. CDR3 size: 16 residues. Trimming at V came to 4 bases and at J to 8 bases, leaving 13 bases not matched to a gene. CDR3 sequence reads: CASSAGNRGVRHEQFF. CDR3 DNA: TGTGCCAGCAGTGCGGGTAACAGGGGGGTGAGACATGAGCAGTTCTTC.

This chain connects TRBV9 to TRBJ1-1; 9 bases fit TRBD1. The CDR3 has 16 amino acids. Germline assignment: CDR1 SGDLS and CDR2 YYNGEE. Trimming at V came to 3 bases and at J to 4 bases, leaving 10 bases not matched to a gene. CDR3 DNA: TGTGCCAGCAGCGCGAGACAGGGGGATTGGGGCACTGAAGCTTTCTTT. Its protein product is CASSARQGDWGTEAFF.

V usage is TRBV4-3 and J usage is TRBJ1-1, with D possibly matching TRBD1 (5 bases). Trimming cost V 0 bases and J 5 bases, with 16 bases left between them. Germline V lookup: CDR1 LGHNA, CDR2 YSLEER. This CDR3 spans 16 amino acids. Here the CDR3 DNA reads TGCGCCAGCAGCCAAGATTTGGGCAGGGAGGGGACTGAAGCTTTCTTT. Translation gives CASSQDLGREGTEAFF.

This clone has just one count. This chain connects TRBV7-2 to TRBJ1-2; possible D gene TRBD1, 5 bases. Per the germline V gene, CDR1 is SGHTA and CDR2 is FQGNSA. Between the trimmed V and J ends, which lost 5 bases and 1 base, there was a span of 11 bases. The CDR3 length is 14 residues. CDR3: CASSPRRGNYGYTF. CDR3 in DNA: TGTGCCAGCAGCCCCCGGAGGGGTAACTATGGCTACACCTTC.